This T cell receptor (beta chain) comes out of a study of blood T cell repertoires in COVID-19. In the study overall: Samples taken during acute and convalescent COVID-19 were collected in the United States, Italy and Spain.

The junction had 5 bases not matched to a gene; V was cut back by 5 bases and J by 5 bases. Germline CDR1 SGHNT, CDR2 YYREEE (reference sequence). The CDR3 length is 14 residues. Per the original methods: Counts of nucleated cells, estimated from reference gene primer amplification, were obtained. Data came from immunoSEQ multiplex PCR; TCRdb stores just in-frame clones and leaves some out. The V and J calls and clone size are taken from that table; D and trimming were inferred from the DNA. The sample includes 490,000 or so clones, around nine tenths seen only once; the top ten take around 8%. Participants came from 20 to 25 US areas, aged roughly 18 to 89 years. The study assigned cohorts using participant-reported clinical history.

The source of this sequence is an older woman who had recovered from COVID-19. The V call is TRBV5-4, the J call TRBJ1-4; 8 bases align to TRBD1. Sample: PBMCs or T cells enriched from blood (not recorded which). Here the CDR3 DNA reads TGTGCCAGCAGTAAGGGACAGGAAAATGAAAAACTGTTTTTT. Its protein is CASSKGQENEKLFF.